This T cell receptor beta chain was identified in a study of identical twins. Overall study results and limits: Sequences that were beta out-of-frame showed weaker excess twin sharing.

A universal primer binding site was introduced by template switching. The final cDNA contained unique molecular identifiers. TCRdb reprocessed the 5' RACE reads via MiXCR and lists one record per CDR3 protein. Among around 510,000 distinct CDR3 sequences listed, about 13% were seen once. This clonotype was counted ten times or more. Its target is not known. The CDR3 length is 12 residues. Per the germline V gene, CDR1 is SGHRS and CDR2 is YFSETQ. With 0 bases removed from V and 8 bases from J, the gap between germline ends came to 9 bases. This same sample was also taken into another study, of yellow fever vaccine responses in identical twins. That report notes: Twins' T cell vaccine responses reportedly looked partly convergent, partly personalized.

This TCR was recovered from a woman aged 18-35 years in good health. V usage is TRBV5-1 and J usage is TRBJ2-7; tentative D call: TRBD1 (5 bases). The sequenced sample consisted of CD4+ T cells sorted from blood. CDR3 coding DNA: TGCGCCAGCAGCTTGGGCGACAGCCAGCAGTACTTC. Protein sequence: CASSLGDSQQYF.